This T cell receptor beta chain was found in a study of blood T cell repertoires in COVID-19. Turning to the study itself: The samples span acute and convalescent COVID-19 from the United States, Italy and Spain. Sample material is recorded as cDNA or gDNA derived from T cells, B-cell-depleted T cells, or PBMCs.

Original analysis: Amplification of reference gene primers was used by the study to estimate nucleated cell counts. Clones were sequenced by immunoSEQ multiplex PCR, and TCRdb holds only the in-frame ones, with some missing. V and J calls and clone size follow that table, whereas D and trimming were derived from the DNA. The sample carries 250,000 or so clones, about 89% recorded once. The TCR sequence derives from a man between 40 and 49 years old with active or convalescent COVID-19. Sample: peripheral blood.

CDR3: CASSTLAGTGENSPLHF. CDR3 nucleotides: TGTGCCAGCAGTACCCTCGCAGGGACAGGGGAAAATTCACCCCTCCACTTT. V and J are TRBV28 and TRBJ1-6; 10 positions agree with TRBD1. The trim removed 5 bases at V and 7 bases at J, leaving 11 bases unmatched. The CDR3 is made up of 17 amino acids. Per germline, CDR1 MDHEN and CDR2 SYDVKM.